This TCR beta chain was retrieved from a study of blood T cell repertoires in COVID-19. As originally analysed: Reference gene primer amplification gave nucleated cell count estimates. Here immunoSEQ multiplex PCR was the method, and the copy in TCRdb shows in-frame clones only, minus some. For V, J and clone size, that table is used; D and trimming come from the DNA. The sample has some 190,000 clones, nearly 90% seen once. Participant-given clinical history determined each cohort assignment. The source of this sequence is a woman aged 35 to 49 with acute COVID-19. Specimen: PBMCs or T cells enriched from blood (not recorded which).

In DNA form, the CDR3 reads TGTGCCAGCAGCCCCGGACTAGCTCACACCGGGGAGCTGTTTTTT. It yields the protein CASSPGLAHTGELFF. The chain links TRBV7-6 to TRBJ2-2, with 8 bases identical to TRBD2. Trimming at V came to 5 bases and at J to 3 bases, leaving 5 bases not matched to a gene. The CDR3 is 15 residues long. CDR1 and CDR2 (germline): SGHVS, FNYEAQ.